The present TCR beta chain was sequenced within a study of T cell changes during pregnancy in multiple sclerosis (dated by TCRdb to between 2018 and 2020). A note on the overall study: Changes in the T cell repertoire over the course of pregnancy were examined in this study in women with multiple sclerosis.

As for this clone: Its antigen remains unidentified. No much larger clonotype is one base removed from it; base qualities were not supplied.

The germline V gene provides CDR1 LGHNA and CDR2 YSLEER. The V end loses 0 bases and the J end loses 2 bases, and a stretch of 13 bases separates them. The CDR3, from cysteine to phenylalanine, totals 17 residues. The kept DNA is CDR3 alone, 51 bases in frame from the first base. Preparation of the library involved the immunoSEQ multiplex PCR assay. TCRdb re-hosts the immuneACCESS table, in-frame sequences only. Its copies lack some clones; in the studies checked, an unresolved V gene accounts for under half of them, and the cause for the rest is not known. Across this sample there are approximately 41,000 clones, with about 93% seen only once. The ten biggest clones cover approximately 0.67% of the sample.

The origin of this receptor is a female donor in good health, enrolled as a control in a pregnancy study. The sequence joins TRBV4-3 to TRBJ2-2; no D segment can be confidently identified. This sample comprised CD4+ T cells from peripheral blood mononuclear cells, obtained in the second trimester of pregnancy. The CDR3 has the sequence CASSQDVAVSNTGELFF. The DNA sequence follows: TGCGCCAGCAGCCAAGATGTAGCAGTTTCTAACACCGGGGAGCTGTTTTTT.